This entry lists 21 T cell receptor beta chains sequenced from one sample in a study of T cells after yellow fever vaccination (dated by TCRdb to the late 2010s). This sample's treatment or condition label indicates: live attenuated yellow fever vaccine strain. The protocol used for the library was 5' RACE. This sample was sequenced with an Illumina HiSeq 2500. TCRdb reprocessed the public reads (quality trimming at Q25 with fastp, clone calling with MiXCR) and kept in-frame beta chains. CDR3 protein duplicates are merged, each entry listing the most common genes and DNA. The sample includes 120,000 to 150,000 distinct CDR3 sequences, with 6.5% to 8.5% observed a single time. The biggest ten clones account for under 0.95% of the sample. Material: CD4+ T cells sorted from PBMCs, obtained 5 days after the yellow fever booster vaccination. All receptors derive from a man aged 25-45 years who received the YFV17D yellow fever vaccine.

This clonotype was seen ten or more times. V gene TRBV7-2 combines with J gene TRBJ2-4; D call uncertain. This CDR3 has 13 amino acids. The germline V gene has CDR1 SGHTA and CDR2 FQGNSA. V lost 5 bases and J lost 11, with 16 bases in between. The CDR3 spells CASSASPGLVQYF. The CDR3 DNA follows: TGTGCCAGCAGCGCCTCACCCGGTCTGGTTCAGTACTTC.

This clonotype was counted many times. CDR3 in DNA: TGTGCCAGCAGCATGGCGGGACAGGTGTACAATGAGCAGTTCTTC. It encodes CASSMAGQVYNEQFF. J is TRBJ2-1 and V is TRBV7-2; 8 bases line up with TRBD1. Germline CDR1 and CDR2: SGHTA and FQGNSA. V lost 5 bases and J lost 4; bases outside the gene matches: 7. The CDR3 runs 15 residues.

This clonotype was seen many times. CDR3 DNA sequence: TGTGCCAGCAAAGCGGGCAATGGGCACAATGAGCAGTTCTTC. Protein sequence: CASKAGNGHNEQFF. This chain uses TRBV6-2 or TRBV6-3 with TRBJ2-1; TRBD2 might be the D (6 bases). Trimming pared 7 bases from V and 5 bases from J, leaving 15 bases between. The CDR3 sequence is 14 residues long. The germline V gene encodes CDR1 MNHEY and CDR2 SVGEGT.

This clonotype was observed at least ten times. This chain connects TRBV11-1 to TRBJ2-7; D call uncertain. The germline V and J ends were trimmed by 5 bases and 4 bases, with 6 bases remaining between them. CDR3 length: 11 residues. Germline CDR1 reads SGHAT; CDR2 reads FQDESV (reference sequence). The CDR3 DNA is TGTGCCAGCAGCCCTCGATACGAGCAGTACTTC. Translation gives CASSPRYEQYF.

Turning to this clonotype: Given a much more abundant clone one base away, this may be a read error. The rearrangement links TRBV20-1 to TRBJ2-1, with a weak D call TRBD1 (6 bases). CDR3 length: 12 residues. The germline V gene has CDR1 DFQATT and CDR2 SNEGSKA (reference sequence). V was pared by 1 base and J by 8 bases, with 9 bases between. CDR3 sequence reads: CSARAQGDEQFF. The CDR3 region has the DNA TGCAGTGCTAGAGCACAGGGCGATGAGCAGTTCTTC.

This clonotype was recorded many times. V usage is TRBV5-6 and J usage is TRBJ2-5; D perhaps matches TRBD2 (6 bases). Deletions cut 6 bases from V and 3 bases from J, with 15 bases between. The CDR3 consists of 14 residues. Germline V gene data show CDR1 as SGHDT and CDR2 as YYEEEE. CDR3 protein: CASKEGPSEETQYF. CDR3 sequence (DNA): TGTGCCAGCAAGGAGGGGCCCTCCGAAGAGACCCAGTACTTC.

CDR3 in amino acids: CASSGSGDNYGYTF. The CDR3 bases are TGTGCCAGCAGCGGATCTGGGGATAACTATGGCTACACCTTC. The chain has TRBV5-4 and TRBJ1-2; D is ambiguous. The CDR3 is 14 amino acids. Trimming stripped 4 bases from V and 1 base from J, with 11 bases between. CDR1 and CDR2 (germline): SGHNT, YYREEE (reference sequence).

This clonotype was observed many times. V gene TRBV6-1 combines with J gene TRBJ2-7, with no clear D. Germline CDR1 and CDR2: MNHNS and SASEGT. The CDR3 is 14 amino acids. V was cut by 8 bases and J by 2 bases, with 16 bases left in between. The CDR3 coding sequence is TGTGCCAGCGCATCCAGAAATATACCCTACGAGCAGTACTTC. Translating gives CASASRNIPYEQYF.

This clonotype was detected only a few times. This rearrangement joins TRBV29-1 to TRBJ2-1; D gene uncertain. The CDR3 runs 11 residues. The germline gives CDR1 SQVTM, CDR2 ANQGSEA. The V and J ends lost 7 bases and 14 bases respectively, with 18 bases between them. CDR3 sequence: CSGLNVAPEFF. The CDR3 DNA sequence: TGCAGCGGCCTGAACGTTGCGCCCGAGTTCTTC.

V and J are TRBV20-1 and TRBJ1-5, with no clear D. This CDR3 has 13 residues. With 4 bases removed from V and 3 bases from J, the gap between germline ends came to 10 bases. Looked up from germline, CDR1 is DFQATT and CDR2 is SNEGSKA (reference sequence). Written as DNA, the CDR3 is TGCAGTGCTATTCAAGCCGCCAATCAGCCCCAGCATTTT. This gives the protein CSAIQAANQPQHF.

This clonotype was seen repeatedly, ten times or more. V gene TRBV5-1 combines with J gene TRBJ2-7; D may be TRBD2 (5 bases). The CDR3 consists of 13 residues. Germline assignment: CDR1 SGHRS and CDR2 YFSETQ. V dropped 4 bases and J dropped 0 bases, with 8 bases sitting between them. The CDR3 sequence: CASSVGNSYEQYF. The CDR3 DNA reads as TGCGCCAGCAGCGTCGGGAACTCCTACGAGCAGTACTTC.

This clonotype was seen ten or more times. This sequence joins TRBV29-1 and TRBJ2-5; D is possibly TRBD2 (5 bases). The germline gives CDR1 SQVTM, CDR2 ANQGSEA. This CDR3 is built from 13 residues. The ends were cut back, 6 bases at V and 2 bases at J, with 13 bases in the middle. DNA for the CDR3: TGCAGCGTAGATACTAGAGGGCAAGAGACCCAGTACTTC. This codes for CSVDTRGQETQYF.

This clonotype was recorded many times. This rearrangement joins TRBV10-1 to TRBJ2-5; tentative D call: TRBD1 (7 bases). Trimming left V 3 bases short and J 4 bases short, with 15 bases between. CDR3 length: 15 amino acids. Looked up from germline, CDR1 is WNHNN and CDR2 is SYGVQD (reference sequence). CDR3 region: CASSEGGTVGETQYF. CDR3 DNA: TGCGCCAGCAGTGAAGGGGGGACAGTCGGAGAGACCCAGTACTTC.

This clonotype was counted ten times or more. The rearrangement uses TRBV20-1 and TRBJ2-7; TRBD1 aligns across 8 bases. The CDR3 is 13 amino acids. From germline, CDR1 is DFQATT and CDR2 SNEGSKA (reference sequence). J lost 2 bases, V lost 5 bases, and 5 bases had no gene match. The CDR3 DNA reads as TGCAGTGCTCCCGACAGGGGTCCCTACGAGCAGTACTTC. It translates to CSAPDRGPYEQYF.

This clonotype was recorded at least ten times. The gene calls are TRBV7-3 and TRBJ2-3; 7 nucleotides align to TRBD2. The CDR3 sequence is 16 residues long. After removal of 1 base from V and 6 bases from J, the junction contained 10 bases not matched to a gene. Looked up from germline, CDR1 is SGHTA and CDR2 is FQGTGA. The CDR3 protein is CASSLSGAGAGDTQYF. CDR3 DNA: TGTGCCAGCAGCTTAAGTGGCGCGGGAGCAGGGGATACGCAGTATTTT.

In this sample, this clonotype turned up many times. The rearrangement links TRBV12-3 or TRBV12-4 to TRBJ2-1, with 9 bases that match TRBD2. Losses at the gene ends were 6 bases for V and 2 bases for J; bases not matched to a gene: 5. This CDR3 is built from 15 residues. CDR3 coding DNA: TGTGCCAGCAGCCCAGCGGGAGGCGCCTACAATGAGCAGTTCTTC. Translation: CASSPAGGAYNEQFF.

This clonotype was counted at least ten times. J is TRBJ2-7 and V is TRBV27; 8 nucleotides match TRBD2. V shed 4 bases, J shed 3 bases, and the junction held 8 bases outside the gene matches. CDR3 size: 15 residues. Germline V CDR1 and CDR2: MNHEY, SMNVEV (reference sequence). CDR3 sequence: CASSSQLAVFYEQYF. The CDR3, as DNA: TGTGCCAGCAGTTCACAACTAGCGGTATTCTACGAGCAGTACTTC.

This clonotype was picked up many times. The chain links TRBV28 to TRBJ2-2; possibly TRBD2 for D (5 bases). Trimming removed 5 bases at V and 2 bases at J, with 18 bases between. The germline CDR1 and CDR2 sequences are MDHEN and SYDVKM. The CDR3 is 17 residues long. The CDR3 DNA is TGTGCCAGCAGTCCAGACCAAGGACGGGAAAACACCGGGGAGCTGTTTTTT. Translated: CASSPDQGRENTGELFF.

The V gene is TRBV20-1, the J gene TRBJ1-1; 7 bases match TRBD1. Germline V CDR1 and CDR2: DFQATT, SNEGSKA (reference sequence). The CDR3 is 15 amino acids. V was pared by 0 bases and J by 0 bases, with 4 bases of the junction left unmatched. The CDR3 region is CSARDAQGMNTEAFF. The CDR3 DNA is TGCAGTGCTAGAGATGCACAGGGGATGAACACTGAAGCTTTCTTT.

This clonotype was recorded many times. This chain uses TRBV20-1 with TRBJ1-4; D gene ambiguous. V lost 0 bases, J lost 13 bases, and 12 bases lay in between. Germline V gene sequence: CDR1 DFQATT, CDR2 SNEGSKA (reference sequence). The CDR3 is made up of 12 amino acids. The CDR3: CSARDFLMGLFF. The CDR3 nucleotides read TGCAGTGCTAGAGATTTCTTGATGGGACTGTTTTTT.

This clonotype was recorded at least ten times. The chain joins TRBV6-1 to TRBJ2-7; 8 positions agree with TRBD2. V shed 5 bases, J shed 6 bases, and the junction held 9 bases outside the gene matches. CDR1 is MNHNS and CDR2 is SASEGT in the germline V gene. The CDR3 is made up of 14 amino acids. For the CDR3, the DNA is TGTGCCAGCAGTCGATCCGGGACTAGACCCGAGCAGTACTTC. It translates to CASSRSGTRPEQYF.